This T cell receptor beta chain was recovered during a study of T-cell memory formation after mild COVID-19. Study findings and constraints: Second-wave clones with a day 37 peak had unconfirmed SARS-CoV-2 specificity. Those CD4+ clones that contracted were mainly in CM and EM (CD8+ ones in EMRA). Some clones that responded turned up in pre-infection memory, which suggests that cross-reactive memory joined in.

Germline V gene lookup returns CDR1 SGHRS and CDR2 YFSETQ. With 4 bases clipped from V and 8 bases from J, the junction kept 15 bases outside the gene matches. This CDR3 is 17 amino acids long. On this clonotype itself: No antigen is known for it.

Via MiXCR, TCRdb re-called the 5' RACE reads, giving one row per CDR3 protein. This sample carries 200,000 to 250,000 distinct CDR3 sequences, about 9.2% of them seen once, and the ten largest clones take 3.5%. The V call is TRBV5-1, the J call TRBJ1-2; 12 nucleotides agree with TRBD1. The source is a man younger than 30 who had mild COVID-19 (a few samples of this study predate the infection). Cell type and time point are not known. The sample taken for sequencing was PBMCs or a T cell subset sorted from them (not recorded which). In DNA form, the CDR3 reads TGCGCCAGCAGCCGTTCCGGGACAGGGGGCAGCGAGATCGGCTACACCTTC. Translation: CASSRSGTGGSEIGYTF.